These T cell receptor beta chains were read from a single sample in a study of breast tumors, draining lymph nodes, adjacent tissues. TCRdb re-derived calls from the multiplex PCR reads in MiXCR, one entry per CDR3 protein. The table records 80,000 to 130,000 distinct CDR3 sequences, 21% of them present only once. The sequencing sample was made of axillary lymph node tissue. The receptors here all came from a female donor with breast cancer. Some clones in this sample may be carry-over from other donors' samples. Each CDR3 is given with its conserved first and last residue. Each record gives: D gene, J gene, clone size, V gene, CDR3 DNA, CDR3 protein. The D gene is left open where the match is weak. Size is stated for part of the rows, as once, few or many counts, or as a class when the clone is expanded.

d_gene: NA
j_gene: TRBJ2-2
abundance: NA
v_gene: TRBV4-2
CDR3nt: TGTGCCAGCAGCCAAGAGTCCGGCACGAACACCGGGGAGCTGTTTTTT
CDR3aa: CASSQESGTNTGELFF

d_gene: TRBD1
j_gene: TRBJ2-7
abundance: NA
v_gene: TRBV6-1
CDR3nt: TGTGCCAGCCGCAACCTCTTACCGGGACAGGGATCCTACGAGCAGTACTTC
CDR3aa: CASRNLLPGQGSYEQYF

d_gene: NA
j_gene: TRBJ1-5
abundance: NA
v_gene: TRBV28
CDR3nt: TGTGCCAGCAGTTTCGGGGGAGACAGTCAGCCCCAGCATTTT
CDR3aa: CASSFGGDSQPQHF

d_gene: TRBD1
j_gene: TRBJ1-6
abundance: many
v_gene: TRBV28
CDR3nt: TGTGCCAGCCTGGGACAGAATAATTCACCCCTCCACTTT
CDR3aa: CASLGQNNSPLHF

d_gene: TRBD1
j_gene: TRBJ1-6
abundance: few
v_gene: TRBV27
CDR3nt: TGTGCCAGCAGTTTATCGCAAGTGGGGACAGATAATTCACCCCTCCACTTT
CDR3aa: CASSLSQVGTDNSPLHF

d_gene: NA
j_gene: TRBJ2-1
abundance: many
v_gene: TRBV2
CDR3nt: TGTGCCAGCAGTGGCTGGGGTGAGCAGTTCTTC
CDR3aa: CASSGWGEQFF

d_gene: TRBD1
j_gene: TRBJ1-2
abundance: many
v_gene: TRBV9
CDR3nt: TGTGCCAGCAGCGTCAACCCCGGGACAGGGAACTATGGCTACACCTTC
CDR3aa: CASSVNPGTGNYGYTF

d_gene: TRBD2
j_gene: TRBJ2-3
abundance: many
v_gene: TRBV7-3
CDR3nt: TGTGCCAGCAGCTTATGGGCTAGCGGGAGCACAGATACGCAGTATTTT
CDR3aa: CASSLWASGSTDTQYF

d_gene: NA
j_gene: TRBJ2-1
abundance: many
v_gene: TRBV29-1
CDR3nt: TGCAGCGGCAACAGGGGGGGCTTAGTCGCTGAGCAGTTCTTC
CDR3aa: CSGNRGGLVAEQFF

d_gene: NA
j_gene: TRBJ2-1
abundance: many
v_gene: TRBV13
CDR3nt: TGTGCCAGCAGCTTAGCCTCCGGGACGCCGGATGAGCAGTTCTTC
CDR3aa: CASSLASGTPDEQFF

d_gene: NA
j_gene: TRBJ1-1
abundance: NA
v_gene: TRBV2
CDR3nt: TGTGCCAGCATACGGAACACTGAAGCTTTCTTT
CDR3aa: CASIRNTEAFF

d_gene: TRBD1
j_gene: TRBJ1-1
abundance: NA
v_gene: TRBV5-1
CDR3nt: TGCGCCAGCAGCTTGGCAGGGGGAGGTTGGACTGAAGCTTTCTTT
CDR3aa: CASSLAGGGWTEAFF

d_gene: TRBD1
j_gene: TRBJ2-7
abundance: many
v_gene: TRBV28
CDR3nt: TGTGCCAGCAGGCCTCCCGGGACAGGGCTTCGCGAGCAGTACTTC
CDR3aa: CASRPPGTGLREQYF

d_gene: NA
j_gene: TRBJ1-2
abundance: many
v_gene: TRBV20-1
CDR3nt: TGCAGTGCTAAAAGGACGGGTAACTATGGCTACACCTTC
CDR3aa: CSAKRTGNYGYTF

d_gene: NA
j_gene: TRBJ1-2
abundance: many
v_gene: TRBV20-1
CDR3nt: TGCAGTGCTGTTAGGGATGGCTACACCTTC
CDR3aa: CSAVRDGYTF

d_gene: NA
j_gene: TRBJ1-2
abundance: many
v_gene: TRBV3-1
CDR3nt: TGTGCCAGCAGCCAAGCGGGGGGAGTTAGCTATGGCTACACCTTC
CDR3aa: CASSQAGGVSYGYTF

d_gene: NA
j_gene: TRBJ1-5
abundance: many
v_gene: TRBV6-1
CDR3nt: TGTGCCAGCAACGCGGGGCAGCCCCAGCATTTT
CDR3aa: CASNAGQPQHF

d_gene: TRBD2
j_gene: TRBJ2-3
abundance: many
v_gene: TRBV9
CDR3nt: TGTGCCAGCAGCGTCGGGGGGGACACAGATACGCAGTATTTT
CDR3aa: CASSVGGDTDTQYF

d_gene: NA
j_gene: TRBJ2-3
abundance: many
v_gene: TRBV15
CDR3nt: TGTGCCACCAGCAGAGTCCCAGTCCGGGGGCCCCGCGATACGCAGTATTTT
CDR3aa: CATSRVPVRGPRDTQYF

d_gene: NA
j_gene: TRBJ1-6
abundance: many
v_gene: TRBV27
CDR3nt: TGTGCCAGCAGTTTCCGGGACAATAATTCACCCCTCCACTTT
CDR3aa: CASSFRDNNSPLHF

d_gene: NA
j_gene: TRBJ1-2
abundance: many
v_gene: TRBV15
CDR3nt: TGTGCCACCAGCAGAGATTTAAGTTATGGCTACACCTTC
CDR3aa: CATSRDLSYGYTF

d_gene: NA
j_gene: TRBJ2-1
abundance: many
v_gene: TRBV11-2
CDR3nt: TGTGCCAGCAGCTTATACTGGGGGGACTCCTACAATGAGCAGTTCTTC
CDR3aa: CASSLYWGDSYNEQFF

d_gene: NA
j_gene: TRBJ1-2
abundance: NA
v_gene: TRBV18
CDR3nt: TGTGCCAGCTCACCAAGGATGGTACGGGGCTCCTATGGCTACACCTTC
CDR3aa: CASSPRMVRGSYGYTF

d_gene: NA
j_gene: TRBJ2-1
abundance: few
v_gene: TRBV3-1
CDR3nt: TGTGCCAGCAGCCAAGAAATACAGATACCCTACAATGAGCAGTTCTTC
CDR3aa: CASSQEIQIPYNEQFF

d_gene: NA
j_gene: TRBJ2-3
abundance: many
v_gene: TRBV4-1
CDR3nt: TGCGCCAGCAGCCAAGATCAGGTCTCCAGCACAGATACGCAGTATTTT
CDR3aa: CASSQDQVSSTDTQYF

d_gene: NA
j_gene: TRBJ1-2
abundance: many
v_gene: TRBV20-1
CDR3nt: TGCAGTGCTGGAACGGACAGCGATGGCTACACCTTC
CDR3aa: CSAGTDSDGYTF

d_gene: NA
j_gene: TRBJ2-3
abundance: many
v_gene: TRBV12-3/TRBV12-4
CDR3nt: TGTGCCAGCAGTTTATTTGGGGCCACAGATACGCAGTATTTT
CDR3aa: CASSLFGATDTQYF

d_gene: TRBD2
j_gene: TRBJ2-1
abundance: many
v_gene: TRBV19
CDR3nt: TGTGCCAGTAGTACGGGACTAGCGGGGGGGAATGAGCAGTTCTTC
CDR3aa: CASSTGLAGGNEQFF

d_gene: NA
j_gene: TRBJ1-1
abundance: once
v_gene: TRBV7-8
CDR3nt: TGTGCCAGCAGCTTACTACAGGCCGCAATGAACACTGAAGCTTTCTTT
CDR3aa: CASSLLQAAMNTEAFF